This TCR beta chain was identified in a study of CD8 T cells in ankylosing spondylitis. V lost 4 bases, J lost 4 bases, and 9 bases stayed unmatched. CDR3 size: 16 residues. Germline CDR1 reads MNHEY; CDR2 reads SVGAGI. This clonotype was seen many times. For TCR beta, libraries came from quantitative 5'-RACE with molecular barcodes. TCRdb re-analysed the 5' RACE reads in MiXCR, keeping a single row per CDR3 protein. The sample includes approximately 100,000 distinct CDR3 sequences, more than 20% of them seen just once. The clonotype comes from a male donor with ankylosing spondylitis. Sequencing was performed on synovial fluid, either unsorted or a sorted T cell fraction (not recorded which). The chain has TRBV6-5 and TRBJ1-2; 10 bases map to TRBD1. The CDR3 reads CASSSPGQGFSYGYTF. Here the CDR3 DNA reads TGTGCCAGCAGTTCGCCGGGACAGGGGTTTAGCTATGGCTACACCTTC.